Reported below is one T cell receptor (beta chain). This clone was picked up one time. Its cognate antigen has yet to be identified. The input lacks base qualities; no much larger clone sits a single base away. The CDR3 holds 16 amino acids from the cysteine to the phenylalanine. The sequence is cut down to CDR3 DNA, 48 bases in frame from base 1. CDR1 and CDR2 were assigned from the germline V gene as SGHTA and FQGNSA. The germline V end is reduced by 2 bases and the J end by 7 bases; junction bases left unmatched: 6. Thawed PBMCs were FACS-sorted into unstimulated Tregs (CD4+CD25+CD127-), CD4+ non-Tregs (CD4+CD25-), CD4 cells and CD8 cells. Blood from healthy controls was obtained either from healthy volunteers or as purchased buffy coats. Healthy control blood was separated into PBMCs by Ficoll density gradient and cryopreserved, and patient PBMCs were collected both before and after transplant.

The data belong to a study of Tregs in tolerant kidney transplant recipients (dated by TCRdb to the late 2010s). About the study as a whole: The study applied TCRbeta sequencing to find donor-specific regulatory T cells before combined kidney and bone marrow transplantation and then followed those same cells after transplant. In a few healthy controls, several methods of expanding Tregs specific for an allogeneic donor were compared by TCRbeta repertoire sequencing.

General study outcomes and caveats: Because only a small number of patients were included, the study had limitations, and the results will need to be validated in larger populations as well as under other immunosuppression protocols. Expanding Tregs with activated donor B cells appeared to identify the most biologically relevant and donor-specific TCRbeta repertoire. Biological reproducibility was not directly addressed, though technical replication error appeared minimal.

Genomic DNA was extracted from sorted cells with the QIAGEN DNeasy Blood and Tissue Kit for TCRbeta CDR3 sequencing. High-throughput TCRbeta CDR3 sequencing, which included PCR amplification with bias correction and internal controls, was done commercially through immunoSEQ. Per the original workflow: Unique productive TCRbeta sequences were defined by CDR3 nucleotide sequence when primers matched and otherwise by CDR3 amino acid sequence together with Vbeta and Jbeta genes. To correct sorting error, sequences shared between sorted populations at a frequency ratio of 2:1 or less were removed; the rest were assigned to the higher population. Donor-reactive sequences were defined as at least 5-fold expanded in CFSE-low cells versus unstimulated cells, with frequency of at least 0.01% in CFSE-low cells. Repertoire divergence was quantified by Jensen-Shannon divergence calculated from the top 100 TCRbeta sequences ranked by frequency. When a sample had multiple sequencing runs, each run was corrected for sorting error separately and the runs were then pooled. TCRdb re-hosts the immuneACCESS table, in-frame sequences only. Its copies lack some clones; in the studies checked, an unresolved V gene accounts for under half of them, and the cause for the rest is not known. V and J calls and clone size are as listed in that table; D and trimming were resolved from the DNA. In all, the sample holds roughly 120,000 clones, and about 90% of those were seen once. Approximately 0.54% of the sample belongs to the ten largest clones.

The TCR comes from a human donor in good health. This receptor chain uses TRBV7-2 and TRBJ2-1, and TRBD2 aligns with 12 junction nucleotides. Material: CD4+ T cells from blood. The DNA sequence reads TGTGCCAGCAGCTTAATACTAGCGGGGGGATTAAATGAGCAGTTCTTC. Its coded protein is CASSLILAGGLNEQFF.